One sample yielded the 28 T cell receptor beta chains listed below, sequenced in a study of post-analysis software for immune sequencing data. General study points: There were several TRBV segments more frequent in patients than controls, and TRBV5-6, TRBV5-1 and TRBV20-1 were among them.

Their cognate antigens are unknown. Unique molecular identifiers were built into the TCR beta cDNA libraries. From the PCR reads, TCRdb called clonotypes with MiXCR, one entry per CDR3 protein. This sample carries a few hundred thousand distinct CDR3 sequences, around 31% of them seen once, and the ten largest clones take under 7%. The sequenced sample was blood. The source of these receptors is a girl aged 2-17 years with multiple sclerosis.

The chain links TRBV12-3 or TRBV12-4 to TRBJ2-5; 7 bases match TRBD2. J lost 4 bases, V lost 5 bases, and 7 bases had no gene match. The CDR3 has 14 amino acids. Written as DNA, the CDR3 is TGTGCCAGCAGTCATCGAGGACTAGGAGAGACCCAGTACTTC. It codes for CASSHRGLGETQYF.

J is TRBJ2-5 and V is TRBV7-9; TRBD2 matches at 12 bases. The CDR3 runs 16 residues. The trim removed 2 bases at V and 5 bases at J, leaving 6 bases unmatched. Germline V CDR1 and CDR2: SEHNR, FQNEAQ (reference sequence). The CDR3 loop reads CASSLQTSGGSETQYF. CDR3 DNA sequence: TGTGCCAGCAGCTTACAGACTAGCGGGGGATCGGAGACCCAGTACTTC.

The rearrangement uses TRBV6-5 and TRBJ2-1, with 9 bases aligning to TRBD2. This CDR3 has 15 residues. V dropped 2 bases and J dropped 7; count of bases not matched to a gene: 6. In germline, CDR1 is MNHEY, CDR2 SVGAGI. CDR3 in amino acids: CASSYLGGGANEQFF. The DNA for the CDR3 is TGTGCCAGCAGTTACCTGGGCGGGGGGGCGAATGAGCAGTTCTTC.

The table lists this clonotype with a few counts. The CDR3: CASNPGFNYGYTF. The CDR3 DNA reads TGCGCCAGCAACCCCGGGTTCAACTATGGCTACACCTTC. This chain joins TRBV4-1 and TRBJ1-2; D gene ambiguous. Germline CDR1 and CDR2: MGHRA and YSYEKL. This CDR3 comprises 13 residues. Trimming left V 7 bases short and J 2 bases short, with 11 bases between.

The gene calls are TRBV4-1 and TRBJ1-2, with D unclear. CDR3 size: 14 residues. The V end lost 0 bases, the J end lost 8 bases, and 13 bases lay between the germline ends. Germline V gives CDR1 MGHRA, CDR2 YSYEKL. The CDR3, as DNA: TGCGCCAGCAGCCAAGACGACGGGGTTGGGGGCTACACCTTC. It specifies CASSQDDGVGGYTF.

This chain connects TRBV7-3 to TRBJ2-5; 8 nucleotides align to TRBD1. Per germline, CDR1 SGHTA and CDR2 FQGTGA. This CDR3 is built from 15 residues. J lost 1 base, V lost 4 bases, and 5 bases had no gene match. The DNA for the CDR3 is TGTGCCAGCAGCTCCTTCGGACAGGGCCAAGAGACCCAGTACTTC. The encoded protein is CASSSFGQGQETQYF.

This sequence joins TRBV6-5 and TRBJ2-7; a possible D gene is TRBD1 (6 bases). Trimming removed 5 bases at V and 2 bases at J, with 13 bases between. This CDR3 is built from 14 residues. Germline V gene data show CDR1 as MNHEY and CDR2 as SVGAGI. The CDR3 sequence: CASSHDRSPYEQYF. Here the CDR3 DNA reads TGTGCCAGCAGTCACGACAGGAGCCCCTACGAGCAGTACTTC.

As for this clonotype: A junction end diverges from the germline sequence, so it may reflect a read error. The chain uses TRBV24-1 and TRBJ1-5; TRBD1 agrees at 9 bases. Germline V gene lookup returns CDR1 KGHDR and CDR2 SFDVKD. This CDR3 comprises 16 residues. CDR3 coding DNA: TGTGCCACCAGTGATTCGGGACAGGGAGGCAATCGGCCCCAGCATTTT. Amino acid sequence: CATSDSGQGGNRPQHF.

This clonotype was counted ten times or more. The chain has TRBV2 and TRBJ2-5, with D unclear. V was pared by 5 bases and J by 5 bases, with 12 bases between. The CDR3 contains 13 residues. Germline lookup yields CDR1 SNHLY and CDR2 FYNNEI. The CDR3 loop reads CASSRLRRETQYF. The CDR3, as DNA: TGTGCCAGCAGTCGACTTAGGCGGGAGACCCAGTACTTC.

The chain couples TRBV4-1 to TRBJ2-3; 8 bases map to TRBD2. The CDR3 length is 16 residues. V shed 1 base and J 11 bases; nucleotides not matched to a gene: 14. Germline-derived CDR1 and CDR2 are MGHRA and YSYEKL. The CDR3 loop is CASSQVWTGGRSKQYF. The DNA for the CDR3 is TGCGCCAGCAGCCAAGTTTGGACGGGGGGGCGGTCCAAGCAGTATTTT.

Ten or more counts support this clonotype. The chain couples TRBV27 to TRBJ2-7; D is ambiguous. With 8 bases removed from V and 2 bases from J, the gap between germline ends came to 10 bases. This CDR3 is 12 amino acids long. Germline lookup yields CDR1 MNHEY and CDR2 SMNVEV (reference sequence). Here the CDR3 reads CASGRVTYEQYF. CDR3 bases: TGTGCCAGCGGACGGGTGACCTACGAGCAGTACTTC.

In its sample, this clonotype was seen a few times. The V and J genes are TRBV6-1 and TRBJ1-1, with a tentative D call TRBD1 (6 bases). CDR1 is MNHNS, CDR2 SASEGT, per germline. This CDR3 has 15 residues. V lost 2 bases to trimming and J lost 0 bases, with 10 bases between them. CDR3 amino acids: CASSEQRGLNTEAFF. CDR3 DNA sequence: TGTGCCAGCAGTGAACAACGGGGGCTGAACACTGAAGCTTTCTTT.

V and J are TRBV6-2 or TRBV6-3 and TRBJ1-1, with 9 bases identical to TRBD1. V gave up 7 bases and J gave up 4 bases; unmatched junction bases: 10. The CDR3 is 15 residues long. The germline V gene has CDR1 MNHEY and CDR2 SVGEGT. Written as DNA, the CDR3 is TGTGCCAGCATGAGGGACAGGGCCTCGGCCACTGAAGCTTTCTTT. It encodes CASMRDRASATEAFF.

The CDR3 DNA reads TGCGCCAGCAGCCAACTAGCGGGGGGACCCTACGAGCAGTACTTC. Translation: CASSQLAGGPYEQYF. V and J are TRBV4-1 and TRBJ2-7; 11 bases are shared with TRBD2. This CDR3 contains 15 residues. With 2 bases clipped from V and 2 bases from J, the junction kept 2 bases outside the gene matches. Looked up from germline, CDR1 is MGHRA and CDR2 is YSYEKL.

This clonotype has a handful of counts. The chain employs TRBV6-5 and TRBJ2-5, with D possibly TRBD2 on 5 matching bases. V lost 4 bases and J lost 11, with 17 bases in between. The CDR3 runs 13 residues. CDR1 and CDR2 from the germline V gene are MNHEY and SVGAGI. The CDR3 sequence: CASSSGFRRKQYF. The CDR3 DNA reads TGTGCCAGCAGTTCGGGTTTCAGGAGGAAGCAGTACTTC.

This clonotype has just a few counts. The J gene is TRBJ1-2, the V gene TRBV27; 7 nucleotides agree with TRBD1. Trimming took 4 bases from V and 4 from J; bases not matched to a gene: 6. This CDR3 contains 14 residues. Germline-derived CDR1 and CDR2 are MNHEY and SMNVEV (reference sequence). CDR3 amino acids: CASSSRDSVYGYTF. CDR3 nucleotides: TGTGCCAGCAGTTCCCGGGACAGTGTCTATGGCTACACCTTC.

The chain couples TRBV29-1 to TRBJ2-2, with D possibly matching TRBD1 (6 bases). Trimming removed 6 bases at V and 4 bases at J, with 12 bases between. From germline, CDR1 is SQVTM and CDR2 ANQGSEA. CDR3 length: 13 amino acids. Written as DNA, the CDR3 is TGCAGCGTCCGCCCAGGGGCCACCGGGGAGCTGTTTTTT. It encodes CSVRPGATGELFF.

Note on this clonotype: The conserved final phenylalanine or tryptophan is absent from the CDR3, which likely points to a read error. V is TRBV9 and J is TRBJ2-5, with 10 positions matching TRBD2. The germline CDR1 and CDR2 sequences are SGDLS and YYNGEE. The CDR3 sequence is 17 residues long. Trimming took 0 bases from V and 0 from J; bases not matched to a gene: 5. The CDR3 protein is CASSVAATSGYQETQYL. In DNA form, the CDR3 reads TGTGCCAGCAGCGTAGCGGCGACTAGCGGGTACCAAGAGACCCAGTACCTC.

The V call is TRBV21-1, the J call TRBJ1-6; the DNA was not used to check the table's D call, TRBD1. TRBV21-1 represents a pseudogene. The CDR3 spans 13 residues. The CDR3 region is CASPQGHNSPLHF. Here the CDR3 DNA reads TGTGCCAGCCCCCAGGGGCATAATTCACCCCTCCACTTT.

The chain combines TRBV20-1 with TRBJ2-1; no clear D gene. Germline V gives CDR1 DFQATT, CDR2 SNEGSKA (reference sequence). This CDR3 is 16 amino acids long. The V end lost 1 base, the J end lost 4 bases, and 17 bases lay between the germline ends. The CDR3 reads CSARAQSASRYNEQFF. In DNA form, the CDR3 reads TGCAGTGCTAGAGCTCAATCTGCCTCGCGGTACAATGAGCAGTTCTTC.

This chain joins TRBV6-5 and TRBJ2-1; the match to TRBD1 covers 10 bases. The CDR3 consists of 13 residues. After removal of 6 bases from V and 15 bases from J, the junction contained 11 bases not matched to a gene. Germline CDR1 is MNHEY and CDR2 is SVGAGI. The CDR3 nucleotides read TGTGCCAGCAGCGAACCCGGGACAGGGGTTCCGTTCTTC. It yields the protein CASSEPGTGVPFF.

V is TRBV11-2 and J is TRBJ1-2; no clear D. From germline, CDR1 is SGHAT and CDR2 FQNNGV. V lost 3 bases and J lost 6, with 11 bases in between. The CDR3 runs 13 residues. CDR3 sequence: CASSFSGVDGYTF. The CDR3 DNA sequence: TGTGCCAGCAGCTTCTCTGGGGTGGATGGCTACACCTTC.

On this clonotype itself: Mismatch with germline at one junction end may stem from a read error. The rearrangement joins TRBV12-3 or TRBV12-4 to TRBJ2-3; D not resolved. This CDR3 region has 15 residues. The DNA for the CDR3 is TGTGCCAGCAGCCGCGACGGCCTAGACACAGATACGCGGTATTTT. This encodes CASSRDGLDTDTRYF.

V is TRBV24-1 and J is TRBJ1-4; D unresolved. The V gene's germline CDR1 is KGHDR and CDR2 SFDVKD. The CDR3 runs to 12 residues. With 9 bases removed from V and 4 bases from J, the gap between germline ends came to 8 bases. As DNA, the CDR3 is TGTGCCACCGCTGATGGTAATGAAAAACTGTTTTTT. It is translated as CATADGNEKLFF.

This sequence joins TRBV20-1 and TRBJ2-5; 12 bases fit TRBD2. CDR1 is DFQATT, CDR2 SNEGSKA, per germline (reference sequence). V lost 6 bases to trimming and J lost 4 bases; unmatched junction nucleotides: 12. The CDR3 contains 16 residues. DNA of the CDR3: TGCAGTGCCATCCGGACTAGCGGGGAAGTGCGAGAGACCCAGTACTTC. Translating it yields CSAIRTSGEVRETQYF.

The CDR3 bases are TGTGCCACCAGCAGAGAAATCGGCGGGGGCCTCAATGAGCAGTTCTTC. Residues: CATSREIGGGLNEQFF. The chain employs TRBV15 and TRBJ2-1; tentative D call: TRBD2 (7 bases). The CDR3 contains 16 residues. With 0 bases removed from V and 6 bases from J, the gap between germline ends came to 15 bases. The germline V gene has CDR1 LNHNV and CDR2 YYDKDF (reference sequence).

On this clonotype itself: A read error may be the cause here, since a much bigger clone is one base away. The CDR3 sequence is CASQRTGGDTQYF. CDR3 nucleotide sequence: TGTGCCAGCCAAAGGACAGGGGGCGATACGCAGTATTTT. V and J are TRBV6-5 and TRBJ2-3; 11 bases line up with TRBD1. The V and J ends lost 8 bases and 6 bases, in that order; junction bases with no gene match: 4. Looked up from germline, CDR1 is MNHEY and CDR2 is SVGAGI. CDR3 length: 13 amino acids.

V gene TRBV20-1 combines with J gene TRBJ2-3; D gene uncertain. The CDR3 has 14 amino acids. Germline V gene lookup returns CDR1 DFQATT and CDR2 SNEGSKA (reference sequence). Trimming removed 2 bases from V and 0 bases from J, with 9 bases in between. The chain's CDR3 is CSARSIASTDTQYF. CDR3 DNA: TGCAGTGCTAGATCGATAGCTAGCACAGATACGCAGTATTTT.